This passage covers 6 T cell receptor beta chains from one sample sequenced in a study of somatic mutations in cytotoxic T cells in rheumatoid arthritis. The protocol was immunoSEQ multiplex PCR, while the TCRdb copy is restricted to in-frame clones and leaves out a portion. The table records 15,000 to 20,000 clones, roughly 79% of them present only once. What was sequenced was CD8+ T cells sorted from blood. The receptors shown here come from an adult with rheumatoid arthritis.

The chain joins TRBV9 to TRBJ2-3; TRBD2 might be the D (7 bases). The V end was cut by 4 bases, the J end by 6 bases, with 18 bases between. Germline V gene data show CDR1 as SGDLS and CDR2 as YYNGEE. The CDR3 has 15 residues. In nucleotides, the CDR3 is TGTGCCAGCAGCCCCGAAGGAGGGGGAGGGGATACGCAGTATTTT. Its protein product is CASSPEGGGGDTQYF.

V gene TRBV7-2 combines with J gene TRBJ1-5; D possibly corresponds to TRBD1 (5 bases). Germline CDR1 and CDR2: SGHTA and FQGNSA. V dropped 0 bases and J dropped 7 bases, with 13 bases sitting between them. CDR3 size: 15 residues. As DNA, the CDR3 is TGTGCCAGCAGCTTAGCGTACGGGGGACCACAGCCCCAGCATTTT. As protein: CASSLAYGGPQPQHF.

V and J are TRBV4-3 and TRBJ2-1, with TRBD2 identical over 8 bases. Germline V CDR1 and CDR2: LGHNA, YSLEER. V was clipped by 1 base and J by 1 base; unmatched bases: 12. This CDR3 has 19 amino acids. The CDR3 region has the DNA TGCGCCAGCAGCCAAGGGCTAGCGGGTGCCCTGAGATCCTACAATGAGCAGTTCTTC. This translates into CASSQGLAGALRSYNEQFF.

The CDR3 bases are TGTGCCAGCAGCGCATGGACGGGGACCACCTACGAGCAGTACTTC. This translates into CASSAWTGTTYEQYF. The genes are TRBV11-3 and TRBJ2-7; D tentatively fits TRBD1 or TRBD2 (5 bases each). The CDR3 runs to 15 residues. CDR1 is SGHNT, CDR2 YENEEA, per germline. V gave up 5 bases and J gave up 2 bases, with 16 bases separating them.

The chain has TRBV9 and TRBJ2-7; 7 nucleotides line up with TRBD2. The J segment lost 7 bases and the V segment lost 7 bases, leaving 8 bases of the junction unmatched. This CDR3 has 12 residues. Germline CDR1 is SGDLS and CDR2 is YYNGEE. The CDR3 DNA reads TGTGCCAGCGCCGACGGGGGGAAGGAGCAGTACTTC. It codes for CASADGGKEQYF.

Notes on this clone: Sequence at one end of the junction differs from germline and may be a read error. The rearrangement links TRBV6-5 to TRBJ2-7, with TRBD1 matching 10 bases. This CDR3 spans 13 amino acids. Germline values: CDR1 MNHEY, CDR2 SVGAGI. Here the CDR3 reads CAGSSGQGDEQYF. The CDR3 nucleotides are TGTGCCGGCAGTTCAGGACAGGGGGACGAGCAGTACTTC.